This T cell receptor (beta chain) derives from a study of CXCR3-negative and CXCR3-positive naive CD8 T cells. For the study at large: Cumulative TRB read yield was around 140 million, averaging about 1.5 +/- 0.3 million per library.

The libraries of TRB cDNA were constructed through 5' RACE using UMI labels. TCRdb re-called the 5' RACE reads; every CDR3 protein appears as one record, without DNA. This table lists 43,000 or so distinct CDR3 sequences. Regarding the study as a whole: Higher TRB CDR3 hydrophobicity marked CXCR3-positive naive cells relative to CXCR3-negative naive cells.

As regards this clonotype: Its antigen is as yet unknown.

The clonotype was recovered from a human donor in good health. Some clones in this sample may be carry-over from other donors' samples. Source material: naive CXCR3- CD8+ T cells from blood. Subset described: CD45RO-CCR7+CD27+CD95- naive CD8+ T cells lacking CXCR3 (TNR3-).

CDR3 sequence: CASSLATYNEQFF. V usage is TRBV7-9 and J usage is TRBJ2-1. Germline V gene lookup returns CDR1 SEHNR and CDR2 FQNEAQ (reference sequence). CDR3 length: 13 amino acids.